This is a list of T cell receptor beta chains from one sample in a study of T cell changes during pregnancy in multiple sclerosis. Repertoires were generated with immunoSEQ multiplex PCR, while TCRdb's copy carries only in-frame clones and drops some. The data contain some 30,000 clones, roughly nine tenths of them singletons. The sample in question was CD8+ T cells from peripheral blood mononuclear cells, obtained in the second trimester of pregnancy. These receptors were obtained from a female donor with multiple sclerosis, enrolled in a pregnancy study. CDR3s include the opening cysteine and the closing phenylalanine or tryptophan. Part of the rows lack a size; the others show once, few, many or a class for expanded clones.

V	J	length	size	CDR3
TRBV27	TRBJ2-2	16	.	CASSFLAGGGTGELFF
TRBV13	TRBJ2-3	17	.	CASSLGRALAGDDTQYF
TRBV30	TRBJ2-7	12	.	CAWSVTSSEQYF
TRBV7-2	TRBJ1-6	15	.	CASSLLGGSNSPLHF
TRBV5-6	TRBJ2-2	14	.	CASSGGTDTGELFF
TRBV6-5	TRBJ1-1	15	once	CASSYGVDMNTEAFF
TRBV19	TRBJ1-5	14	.	CASSIGAGGQPQHF
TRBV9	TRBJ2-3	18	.	CASSVVSFGGGDTDTQYF
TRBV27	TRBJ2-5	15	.	CASSLWQGYQETQYF
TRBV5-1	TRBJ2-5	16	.	CASSLASGGARETQYF
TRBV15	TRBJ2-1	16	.	CATSRLTSGIGSDTFF
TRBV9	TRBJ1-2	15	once	CASSVGAEILDGYTF
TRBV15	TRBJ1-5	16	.	CATSREGRNSNQPQHF
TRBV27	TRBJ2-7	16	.	CASSLSTGTVTYEQYF
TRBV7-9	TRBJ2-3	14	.	CASSPGLWGDTQYF
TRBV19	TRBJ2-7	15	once	CASSAGTGIDYEQYF
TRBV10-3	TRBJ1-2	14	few	CAIKSGDFNYGYTF
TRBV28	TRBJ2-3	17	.	CASNKYEIRGSTDTQYF
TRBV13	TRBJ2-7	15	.	CASSQSTSGTYEQYF
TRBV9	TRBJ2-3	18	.	CASSLRDFYYSYTDTQYF
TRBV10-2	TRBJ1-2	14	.	CASRQDSSLYGYTF
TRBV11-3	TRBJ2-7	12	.	CASSYDYYEQYF
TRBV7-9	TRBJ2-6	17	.	CASSPTGSSSGANVLTF
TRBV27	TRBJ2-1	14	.	CASTSGGNHNEQFF
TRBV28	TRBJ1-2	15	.	CASSLGQGDVEGYTF
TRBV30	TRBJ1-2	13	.	CACLTTGNYGYTF
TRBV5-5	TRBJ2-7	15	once	CASSLARDSYYEQYF
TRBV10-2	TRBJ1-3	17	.	CANPDRARLSSGNTIYF
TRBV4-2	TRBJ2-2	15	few	CASSQGTSNTGELFF